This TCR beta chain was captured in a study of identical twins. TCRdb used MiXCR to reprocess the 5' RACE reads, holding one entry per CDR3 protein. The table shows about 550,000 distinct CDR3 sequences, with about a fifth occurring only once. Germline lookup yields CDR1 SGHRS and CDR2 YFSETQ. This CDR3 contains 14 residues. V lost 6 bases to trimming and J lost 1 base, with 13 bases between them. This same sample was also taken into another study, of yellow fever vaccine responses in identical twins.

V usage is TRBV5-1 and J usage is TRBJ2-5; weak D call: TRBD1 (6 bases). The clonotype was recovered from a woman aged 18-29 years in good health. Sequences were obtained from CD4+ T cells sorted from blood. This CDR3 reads CASIQLGGQETQYF. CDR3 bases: TGCGCCAGCATCCAATTAGGGGGCCAAGAGACCCAGTACTTC.